The 2 T cell receptor beta chains presented below share a single source sample, sequenced in a study of T cells in Graves' hyperthyroidism and ophthalmopathy (dated by TCRdb to the late 2010s). The library was produced with multiplex PCR. This sample was sequenced with an Illumina HiSeq 2000. The TCR beta CDR3 regions were amplified from the RNA transcripts. The first round of RT-PCR for the TCR CDR3 was performed with the HTBI primer set and the Qiagen OneStep RT-PCR kit. The public reads were reprocessed in TCRdb via fastp at Q25 and MiXCR, keeping in-frame beta chains. For every CDR3 protein sequence, its rows merge into one entry that carries the most common genes and DNA. The sample table holds hundreds of thousands of distinct CDR3 sequences, of which roughly 24% were seen once. The ten biggest clones cover around 11% of the sample. Sequencing used blood. These receptors were taken from a woman aged 25 to 39 with Graves' ophthalmopathy.

This clonotype was counted at least ten times. The chain recombines TRBV25-1 with TRBJ2-2; tentative D call: TRBD1 (6 bases). CDR3 length equals 15 residues. Germline V gene sequence: CDR1 MGHDK, CDR2 SYGVNS. The V gene lost 2 bases and the J gene lost 3 bases, with 10 bases spanning the gap. The CDR3 loop is CASSEGHRDTGELFF. CDR3 coding DNA: TGTGCCAGCAGTGAAGGGCACAGGGACACCGGGGAGCTGTTTTTT.

In this sample, this clonotype turned up a few times. The chain links TRBV11-2 to TRBJ2-1; D possibly matches TRBD1 or TRBD2 (5 bases each). From germline, CDR1 is SGHAT and CDR2 FQNNGV. V lost 6 bases, J lost 0 bases, and 9 bases lay in between. This CDR3 comprises 14 residues. In DNA, the CDR3 is TGTGCCAGCAGTTGGGGGACCTCCTACAATGAGCAGTTCTTC. Translation gives CASSWGTSYNEQFF. The full variable domain, completed using reference TRBV11-2 and TRBJ2-1, is EAGVAQSPRYKIIEKRQSVAFWCNPISGHATLYWYQQILGQGPKLLIQFQNNGVVDDSQLPKDRFSAERLKGVDSTLKIQPAKLEDSAVYLCASSWGTSYNEQFFGPGTRLTVL.